This TCR beta chain was recovered during a study of early T cells in non-severe SARS-CoV-2 infection. Study information: Sequenced material consisted of bulk RNA (from unsorted whole blood), and chains were unpaired. Notes on the study in general: Sequences matched to VDJdb favored anti-spike CD8 responses, while private and CD4 specificities were missed.

Unique molecular identifiers were attached to individual cDNA molecules. TCRdb used MiXCR to reprocess the 5' RACE reads, holding one entry per CDR3 protein. The table shows more than 75,000 distinct CDR3 sequences, with 14% occurring only once. Regarding this clonotype: The antigen remains undetermined.

Sequencing input: whole blood. The clonotype was recovered from an adult who was a healthcare worker with PCR-confirmed SARS-CoV-2 infection or an uninfected control (not recorded which).

The CDR3, as DNA: TGCGCCAGCCACCTTGGGACTAGCACAGATACGCAGTATTTT. This codes for CASHLGTSTDTQYF. The chain carries TRBV5-1 and TRBJ2-3, with D perhaps TRBD2 (6 bases). The CDR3 totals 14 residues. CDR1 SGHRS and CDR2 YFSETQ come from the germline V gene. Trimming took off 7 bases at V and 0 bases at J, with 12 bases between the two ends.